This T cell receptor beta chain was identified in a study of T cells in women clearing cervical HPV infection. Study as a whole: With HLA typing for only a few women, HLA confounding remains possible. General observations from the study: Unknown T-cell numbers per sample may underlie the richness differences.

With respect to this clone: The antigen is unknown. Coverage ceases 3 residues before the CDR3 finishes, and the germline J gene fills in the end.

Germline V gene data show CDR1 as SNHLY and CDR2 as FYNNEI. The V gene end was trimmed by 5 bases and the J gene end by 2 bases; junction bases not matched to a gene: 5. The CDR3 runs to 16 residues. Profiling relied on immunoSEQ multiplex PCR, and the TCRdb table lists in-frame clones only, not all of them. This sample's table has 25,000 to 35,000 clones. The source of this sequence is a woman aged 18 to 75 with a cervical HPV16 infection that either progressed to CIN3+ or cleared (not recorded which). This rearrangement joins TRBV2 to TRBJ2-6, with 8 nucleotides matching TRBD1. Material for sequencing was blood buffy coat. The CDR3 protein is CASSPDRAAGANVLTF. Incomplete CDR3 DNA: TGTGCCAGCAGTCCGGACAGGGCTGCTGGGGCCAACGTC.